This note documents a single TCR beta chain sequence. Its antigen is currently unknown. The germline gives CDR1 DFQATT, CDR2 SNEGSKA (reference sequence). The V end was cut by 3 bases, the J end by 7 bases, with 9 bases between. The CDR3 length is 11 residues. This sample is part of a study of regulatory T cells in long-lasting Graves disease. The time point: persistent/refractory GD, antithyroid drugs over 5 years with positive TRAb. Researchers made the TCR library from RNA that was extracted from PBMCs. Whole-study results and caveats: Public clonotype sharing was higher in persistent than newly diagnosed patients.

Building the TCR beta libraries relied on iRepertoire HTBI primers, and CDR3 regions underwent Arm-PCR. TCRdb passed the multiplex PCR reads through MiXCR, listing each CDR3 protein once. Of more than 350,000 distinct CDR3 sequences listed, roughly 23% were seen once; the top ten hold over 11%. This specimen was peripheral blood mononuclear cells (PBMCs), taken when the disease was refractory, from a patient treated with antithyroid drugs. V usage is TRBV20-1 and J usage is TRBJ1-1; D gene uncertain. The source of this sequence is a female donor with Graves disease. The CDR3 here is CSASDPNEAFF. The CDR3, as DNA: TGCAGTGCTAGCGACCCAAATGAAGCTTTCTTT.